This T cell receptor (beta chain) was profiled in a study of shared clonotypes between healthy human individuals. Overall study findings and caveats: Naive subsets typically showed greater estimated richness than memory subsets. With few donors, the genetic and exposure-history diversity represented was limited.

Genomic DNA (from each subset) was split evenly across several immunoSEQ plates. Sorted-subset replicate PCRs used around 0.2 ug DNA, some 33,000 T cell genomes. TCRdb's copy holds only in-frame clones and misses some; the assay was immunoSEQ multiplex PCR. The table shows around 2.1 million clones, with roughly 91% occurring only once. The germline gives CDR1 MGHDK, CDR2 SYGVNS. This CDR3 spans 13 amino acids. J gave up 6 bases and V 4 bases, and 4 bases lay outside the gene matches. CD45RO-negative, CCR7-selected cells formed the naive CD8 fraction, which excluded terminally differentiated effector memory CD45RA+ cells. Comments on this clone: Its antigen is currently unknown.

The V gene is TRBV25-1, the J gene TRBJ2-7; TRBD2 aligns across 9 bases. The receptor's source is a man aged 18 to 35 in good health. Some clones in this sample may be carry-over from other donors' samples. The sample taken for sequencing was naive CD8+ T cells from PBMCs. The CDR3 DNA sequence: TGTGCCAGCAGTGTGGGACTAGCTCGCGAGCAGTACTTC. The encoded protein is CASSVGLAREQYF.